The 2 T cell receptor beta chains below were found in one sample sequenced in a study of blood T cell repertoires in COVID-19 (TCRdb year 2020). The protocol used for the library was the immunoSEQ multiplex PCR assay. TCRdb took over this immuneACCESS table, retaining in-frame rearrangements with V and J assigned. Such tables are incomplete; in checked studies, under half of the missing clones stem from an unresolved V gene, and the remainder is unexplained. Within this sample are around 280,000 clones, with around 90% of them counted one time only. The ten largest account for approximately 6% of the sample. Material for sequencing was PBMCs or T cells enriched from blood (not recorded which). The receptors derive from a woman in her 40s who had recovered from COVID-19.

V usage is TRBV7-8 and J usage is TRBJ2-7; 9 bases agree with TRBD1. This CDR3 contains 14 residues. Germline CDR1 SGHVS, CDR2 FQNEAQ. Losses at the gene ends were 3 bases for V and 0 bases for J; bases not matched to a gene: 0. CDR3 loop: CASSLTGGSYEQYF. CDR3 coding DNA: TGTGCCAGCAGCTTGACAGGGGGCTCCTACGAGCAGTACTTC.

The chain joins TRBV2 to TRBJ1-5; no firm D call. Germline CDR1 and CDR2: SNHLY and FYNNEI. The CDR3 contains 14 residues. V shed 2 bases and J shed 6 bases, with 11 bases lying between them. The chain's CDR3 is CASSEQRPGQPQHF. The CDR3 region has the DNA TGTGCCAGCAGTGAACAGAGGCCCGGTCAGCCCCAGCATTTT.